The 3 T cell receptor beta chains presented below share a single source sample, sequenced in a study of beta chain features in type 1 diabetes. Reverse transcribing all isolated RNA meant expressed TCRB transcripts were sequenced. The repertoire was sequenced with immunoSEQ multiplex PCR; TCRdb's copy has only in-frame clones and lacks some. The sample carries more than 350,000 clones, approximately 10% recorded once. Input material: naive CD4+ T cells from blood. These receptor sequences come from a woman under 30 in good health.

The V call is TRBV7-3, the J call TRBJ1-1, with TRBD1 as a possible D gene (6 bases). CDR1 and CDR2 from the germline V gene are SGHTA and FQGTGA. Trimming stripped 5 bases from V and 5 bases from J, with 15 bases between. The CDR3 runs 14 residues. The CDR3 spells CASSHAPGDTEAFF. Written as DNA, the CDR3 is TGTGCCAGCAGCCATGCGCCAGGGGATACTGAAGCTTTCTTT.

This chain connects TRBV9 to TRBJ2-5, with a possible D match to TRBD2 (5 bases). Germline loops: CDR1 SGDLS, CDR2 YYNGEE. The CDR3 is 16 residues long. Trimming shortened V by 4 bases and J by 4 bases, and 20 bases separated the two germline ends. CDR3 in amino acids: CASSLGVSVRGETQYF. CDR3 in DNA: TGTGCCAGCAGCCTTGGTGTGTCGGTACGGGGAGAGACCCAGTACTTC.

This clone was observed a few times. The chain is built from TRBV7-3 and TRBJ2-1, with D maybe TRBD1 (6 bases). Germline V CDR1 and CDR2: SGHTA, FQGTGA. Trimming pared 1 base from V and 5 bases from J, leaving 6 bases between. This CDR3 has 13 residues. CDR3 amino acids: CASSLRQDNEQFF. CDR3 DNA: TGTGCCAGCAGCTTAAGACAGGACAATGAGCAGTTCTTC.